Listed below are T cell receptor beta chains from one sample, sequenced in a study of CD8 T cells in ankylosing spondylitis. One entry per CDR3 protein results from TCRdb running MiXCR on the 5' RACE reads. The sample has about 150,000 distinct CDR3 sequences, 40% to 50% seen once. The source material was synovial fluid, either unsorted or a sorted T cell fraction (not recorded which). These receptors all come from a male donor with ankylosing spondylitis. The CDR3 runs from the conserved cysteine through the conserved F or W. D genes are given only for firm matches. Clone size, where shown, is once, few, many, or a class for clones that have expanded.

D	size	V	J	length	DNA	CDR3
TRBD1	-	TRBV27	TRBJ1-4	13	TGTGCCAGCAGTTCAGAGGGGGCTGAAAAACTGTTTTTT	CASSSEGAEKLFF
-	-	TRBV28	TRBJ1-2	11	TGTGTCTCGCGGGGGAACTATGGCTACACCTTC	CVSRGNYGYTF
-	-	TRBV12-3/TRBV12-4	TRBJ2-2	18	TGTGCCAGCAGTCCAGACCTTTCGGGAGCATCTTTCGGCGGGGAGCTGTTTTTT	CASSPDLSGASFGGELFF
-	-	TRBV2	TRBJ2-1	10	TGTGCCAGCAGTAACAATGAGCAGTTCTTC	CASSNNEQFF
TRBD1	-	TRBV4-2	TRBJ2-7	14	TGTGCCAGCAGCCTAAACAGGGGATCCTACGAGCAGTACTTC	CASSLNRGSYEQYF
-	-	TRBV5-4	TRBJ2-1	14	TGTGCCAGCAGCTTGTGGGTTAACTACAATGAGCAGTTCTTC	CASSLWVNYNEQFF
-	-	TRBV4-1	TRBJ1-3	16	TGCGCCAGCAGCCAGTCTCAAAAAAGCTCTGGAAACACCATATATTTT	CASSQSQKSSGNTIYF
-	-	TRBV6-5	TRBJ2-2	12	TGTGCCAGCAGTTATCTCGCCGGGGAGCTGTTTTTT	CASSYLAGELFF
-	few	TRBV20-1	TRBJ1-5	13	TGCAGTGCTACGGAGCCCTTCAATCAGCCCCAGCATTTT	CSATEPFNQPQHF
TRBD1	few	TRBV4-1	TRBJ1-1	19	TGCGCCAGCAGCCGACCCCCCATCTGGACAGGGAGACACACCACTGAAGCTTTCTTT	CASSRPPIWTGRHTTEAFF
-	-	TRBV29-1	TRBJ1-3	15	TGCAGCGTTAAACGTAACTCTAACTCTGGAAACACCATATATTTT	CSVKRNSNSGNTIYF
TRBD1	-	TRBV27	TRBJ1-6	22	TGTGCCAGCAGTTGGCGCCTTCCTTGGACAGGGGCCCATCGATCCTATAATTCACCCCTCCACTTT	CASSWRLPWTGAHRSYNSPLHF
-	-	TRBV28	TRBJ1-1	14	TGTGCCAGCAGGCCTGATGGGACGTACACAGAAGCTTTCTTT	CASRPDGTYTEAFF
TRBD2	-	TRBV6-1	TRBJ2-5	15	TGTGCCAGCAGCCTGGGAATAGCGGGGCAAGAGACCCAGTACTTC	CASSLGIAGQETQYF